This is a list of T cell receptor beta chains from one sample in a study of graft-versus-host responses after intestinal transplantation. Some clones are missing from TCRdb's copy, which holds only in-frame ones; the method was immunoSEQ multiplex PCR. The repertoire has 96,000 or so clones, more than 85% of them found once; the top ten carry around 0.17%. Antigens for these TCRs are unknown. This specimen consisted of unstimulated CD4+ T cells sorted from spleen or lymph node cells, obtained before intestinal transplant. These receptors were collected from a human donor who received an intestinal transplant. The CDR3 runs from the conserved cysteine through the conserved F or W. D genes are given only for firm matches. Clone size is not always given. Where it is, it says once, few, many or a class for expanded clones.

d_call	j_call	clone_size	v_call	cdr3_nt	cdr3_aa
TRBD1	TRBJ2-5	-	TRBV30	TGTGCCTGGAGTATCGGGACAGCCCTTAGGGAGACCCAGTACTTC	CAWSIGTALRETQYF
TRBD1	TRBJ1-1	-	TRBV5-1	TGCGCCAGCAGCTTGGAGGGACAGGGCCAAGCTTTCTTT	CASSLEGQGQAFF
-	TRBJ1-2	-	TRBV6-5	TGTGCCAGCAGGTTTTTAGTACGGGTAAATGGCTACACCTTC	CASRFLVRVNGYTF
-	TRBJ2-7	-	TRBV6-5	TGTGCCAGCAGTTACTTGCGGGGGCGAAGCTCCTACGAGCAGTACTTC	CASSYLRGRSSYEQYF
-	TRBJ1-1	-	TRBV18	TGTGCCAGCTCACCACTCTCGGGTGAAGCTTTCTTT	CASSPLSGEAFF
-	TRBJ1-6	-	TRBV6-5	TGTGCCAGCACCTACTGGGGGGGAGGGTTTTCACCCCTCCACTTT	CASTYWGGGFSPLHF
-	TRBJ2-3	-	TRBV2	TGTGCCAGCAGTCCGGAACCCGGAGCGCAGTATTTT	CASSPEPGAQYF
-	TRBJ2-1	-	TRBV6-1	TGTGCCAGCACTACGATCCCCGGACAGCTTCCTCAGTTCTTC	CASTTIPGQLPQFF
-	TRBJ2-7	-	TRBV7-2	TGTGCCAGCAGCTCCTCCTCGCGCGGGGGCGAACGCTACGAGCAGTACTTC	CASSSSSRGGERYEQYF
-	TRBJ1-2	-	TRBV19	TGTGCCAGTAGAGGGAAGCAGGGCCTGTATGGCTACACCTTC	CASRGKQGLYGYTF
TRBD2	TRBJ2-1	-	TRBV11-2	TGTGCCAGCAGCTTTAGCGGGAGCGGCTCCTACAATGAGCAGTTCTTC	CASSFSGSGSYNEQFF
-	TRBJ2-1	-	TRBV25-1	TGTGCCAGCAGTGAATTGTCAGGTTACAATGAGCAGTTCTTC	CASSELSGYNEQFF
TRBD2	TRBJ2-3	-	TRBV4-3	TGCGCCAGCAGCCAAGAGGGTTCTAGCGGGGAGGGCAATACGCAGTATTTT	CASSQEGSSGEGNTQYF
-	TRBJ2-3	once	TRBV4-3	TGCGCCAGCAGCCAAAGGACCGGGACATCGGAAGGGGCAGATACGCAGTATTTT	CASSQRTGTSEGADTQYF
-	TRBJ1-2	-	TRBV6-5	TGTGCCAGCAGTTACGCGGCGGGGGGCTACACCTTC	CASSYAAGGYTF
-	TRBJ1-6	-	TRBV4-1	TGCGCCAGCAGCCAAGAGCCCCAGGGTAATTCACCCCTCCACTTT	CASSQEPQGNSPLHF
-	TRBJ2-3	-	TRBV13	TGTGCCAGCAGCTTAAAGCCCAACACAGATACGCAGTATTTT	CASSLKPNTDTQYF
TRBD1	TRBJ1-1	-	TRBV4-2	TGTGCCAGCAGCCAAGGGGAAACAAGGGGGCTACAGGGGACTGAAGCTTTCTTT	CASSQGETRGLQGTEAFF
TRBD1	TRBJ1-2	-	TRBV14	TGTGCCAGCAGCCAAGAACAGGGGCGAAGGGGAGGCTACACCTTC	CASSQEQGRRGGYTF
TRBD1	TRBJ1-2	-	TRBV2	TGTGCCAGCAGAGGTGGGACAGGGGTTGCTCCTAGCTATGGCTACACCTTC	CASRGGTGVAPSYGYTF
-	TRBJ1-5	-	TRBV28	TGTGCCAGCAGTTCGACCGCGGGATCCGGCAATCAGCCCCAGCATTTT	CASSSTAGSGNQPQHF
-	TRBJ2-7	-	TRBV7-3	TGTGCCAGCAGCTTAATAGGGAGTACGTACGAGCAGTACTTC	CASSLIGSTYEQYF
TRBD2	TRBJ2-1	-	TRBV6-1	TGTGCCAGCAGTGAGAACAGCGGGGGGCCTAGGAATGAGCAGTTCTTC	CASSENSGGPRNEQFF
TRBD2	TRBJ2-3	-	TRBV2	TGTGCCAGCAGTGGGGGGGGACTAGCGGGAGCAACAGATACGCAGTATTTT	CASSGGGLAGATDTQYF
-	TRBJ2-3	once	TRBV10-2	TGCGCCAGCAGTGAGTTCCTTAGCACAGATACGCAGTATTTT	CASSEFLSTDTQYF
-	TRBJ1-6	-	TRBV19	TGTGCCAGTAGTATGGGTGACAGGAGCTCCTATAATTCACCCCTCCACTTT	CASSMGDRSSYNSPLHF
TRBD1	TRBJ1-2	-	TRBV6-1	TGTGCCAGCAGCGGAACAGGGGGCGAGGGCTATGGCTACACCTTC	CASSGTGGEGYGYTF
-	TRBJ2-3	-	TRBV5-1	TGCGCCAGCAGCTTGGCGGGGATTAGGGTCACAGATACGCAGTATTTT	CASSLAGIRVTDTQYF
-	TRBJ1-1	-	TRBV28	TGTGCCAGCAGTACCGAGACGGGGACTGAAGCTTTCTTT	CASSTETGTEAFF